The entry that follows covers one T cell receptor beta chain sequence. These data are taken from a study of cytomegalovirus exposure and HLA in healthy donors. 13 Jbeta primers and 60 Vbeta primers were used for the PCR. Repertoires were generated with immunoSEQ multiplex PCR, while TCRdb's copy carries only in-frame clones and drops some. The data contain around 140,000 clones, approximately 80% of them seen just once; the ten biggest clones take up roughly 1.4%. Germline CDR1 and CDR2: SGHTA and FQGNSA. V was pared by 5 bases and J by 11 bases, with 7 bases of the junction left unmatched. The CDR3 has 12 amino acids.

This receptor was identified in a young man in good health and CMV-seropositive. The sequenced material came from PBMCs. V usage is TRBV7-2 and J usage is TRBJ1-1; 8 bases align to TRBD1. Here the CDR3 DNA reads TGTGCCAGCAGCCTCGACAGGGGTTCCGCTTTCTTT. This sequence encodes CASSLDRGSAFF.